This TCR beta chain was obtained from a study of Graves' ophthalmopathy and Graves' hyperthyroidism. Study-wide background: Peripheral blood was gathered at first diagnosis, ahead of any treatment whatsoever.

Per germline, CDR1 SQVTM and CDR2 ANQGSEA. V lost 4 bases and J 1 base, leaving 14 bases between the germline ends. The CDR3 is 14 amino acids. RNA transcripts provided the template for amplifying TCR beta CDR3 regions. The first-round RT-PCR employed HTBI primers together with the Qiagen OneStep RT-PCR kit. A multiplex PCR was then performed as the second round. MiXCR, applied by TCRdb to the multiplex PCR reads, yields one record per CDR3 protein. This sample carries 200,000 to 300,000 distinct CDR3 sequences, 45% of them seen once, and the ten largest clones take more than 45%. Study outcomes and limitations: Blood repertoires reportedly contained most expanded thyroid clonotypes above 0.001 frequency.

Researchers turned away patients with other autoimmune diseases, uncontrolled infections, pregnancy or lactation. Clinical symptoms and serum thyroxine were used for diagnosis; TRAb, thyroid ultrasound and orbital computed tomography were also relied on. With respect to this clonotype: Its cognate antigen is unknown.

The sample taken for sequencing was peripheral blood. This TCR derives from an adult man with Graves' ophthalmopathy. The chain uses TRBV29-1 and TRBJ2-7; D gene unclear. The CDR3 here is CSVGERPRSYEQYF. The CDR3 coding sequence is TGCAGCGTTGGGGAACGTCCCCGTTCCTACGAGCAGTACTTC.